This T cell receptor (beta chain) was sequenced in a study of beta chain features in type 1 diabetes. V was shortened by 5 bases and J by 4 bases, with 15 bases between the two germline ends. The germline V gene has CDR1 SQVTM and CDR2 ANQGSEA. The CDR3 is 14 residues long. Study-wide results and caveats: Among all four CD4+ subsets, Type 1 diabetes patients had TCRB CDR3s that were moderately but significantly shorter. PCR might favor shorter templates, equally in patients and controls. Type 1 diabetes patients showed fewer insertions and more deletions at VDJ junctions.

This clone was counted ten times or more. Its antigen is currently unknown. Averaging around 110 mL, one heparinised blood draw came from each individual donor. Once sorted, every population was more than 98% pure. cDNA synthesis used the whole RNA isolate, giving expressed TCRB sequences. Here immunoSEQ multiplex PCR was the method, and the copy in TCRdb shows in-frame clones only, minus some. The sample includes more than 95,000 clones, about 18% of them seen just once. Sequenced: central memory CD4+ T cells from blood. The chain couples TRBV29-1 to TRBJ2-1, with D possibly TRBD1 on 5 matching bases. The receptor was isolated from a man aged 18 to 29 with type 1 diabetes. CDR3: CSVPRVDRYNEQFF. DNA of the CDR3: TGCAGCGTTCCAAGGGTAGACAGATACAATGAGCAGTTCTTC.